Below are 30 T cell receptor beta chains sequenced from a single sample in a study of blood T cell repertoires in COVID-19. Here immunoSEQ multiplex PCR was the method, and the copy in TCRdb shows in-frame clones only, minus some. The data show more than 250,000 clones, approximately 83% seen once. The material sequenced was PBMCs or T cells enriched from blood (not recorded which). All receptors come from a man aged 25-40 years who had recovered from COVID-19.

This chain joins TRBV30 and TRBJ2-2; perhaps TRBD2 as D (6 bases). V lost 4 bases to trimming and J lost 4 bases, with 13 bases between them. There are 14 residues in the CDR3. CDR1 is GTSNPN, CDR2 SVGIG, per germline (reference sequence). As DNA, the CDR3 is TGTGCCTGGACTACCTTGGGGGGCACCGGGGAGCTGTTTTTT. This codes for CAWTTLGGTGELFF.

This clone was detected only a few times. The DNA is omitted, as the CDR3 cannot be located on it reliably, and the CDR3 follows TCRdb's listing. The chain couples TRBV2 to TRBJ2-7; TRBD1 was called by the table and not checked on the DNA. Germline V gene sequence: CDR1 SNHLY, CDR2 FYNNEI. The CDR3 spans 19 residues, counting both ends. The CDR3 here is CASSSSHPGQERKDYEQYF.

With respect to this clone: Other DNA sequences of this sample code for an identical CDR3. The chain carries TRBV9 and TRBJ1-1, with 8 nucleotides matching TRBD1. This CDR3 region has 14 residues. With V trimmed by 3 bases and J by 4 bases, 5 bases remained unmatched. Germline V CDR1 and CDR2: SGDLS, YYNGEE. CDR3 sequence: CASSALTGGTEAFF. The CDR3 DNA sequence: TGTGCCAGCAGCGCACTAACAGGGGGCACTGAAGCTTTCTTT. Drawing the rest from reference TRBV9 and TRBJ1-1, the complete variable domain is DSGVTQTPKHLITATGQRVTLRCSPRSGDLSVYWYQQSLDQGLQFLIQYYNGEERAKGNILERFSAQQFPDLHSELNLSSLELGDSALYFCASSALTGGTEAFFGQGTRLTVV.

This sequence joins TRBV27 and TRBJ1-5, with 7 bases identical to TRBD1. The CDR3 loop spans 15 amino acids. The junction had 6 bases not matched to a gene; V was cut back by 5 bases and J by 2 bases. Germline CDR1 and CDR2: MNHEY and SMNVEV (reference sequence). The CDR3 sequence is CASSMTGIGNQPQHF. CDR3 in DNA: TGTGCCAGCAGTATGACAGGGATCGGCAATCAGCCCCAGCATTTT.

The CDR3 sequence: CASRSPGVANTIYF. CDR3 nucleotide sequence: TGTGCCAGCAGAAGTCCGGGGGTTGCAAACACCATATATTTT. This sequence joins TRBV6-5 and TRBJ1-3; tentatively, D is TRBD1 (5 bases). Trimming left V 6 bases short and J 6 bases short, with 15 bases between. In germline, CDR1 is MNHEY, CDR2 SVGAGI. The CDR3 is 14 residues long.

The V gene is TRBV2, the J gene TRBJ2-1, with TRBD2 matching 8 bases. V lost 8 bases to trimming and J lost 0 bases; unmatched junction nucleotides: 6. CDR1 is SNHLY and CDR2 is FYNNEI in the germline V gene. The CDR3 covers 15 residues. The CDR3 spells CASEVGLGSYNEQFF. The CDR3 DNA follows: TGTGCCAGCGAGGTGGGACTAGGCTCCTACAATGAGCAGTTCTTC.

CDR3 DNA: TGTGCCAGCAGCGTAGCATCGGGGTCGAACACCGGGGAGCTGTTTTTT. Encoded protein: CASSVASGSNTGELFF. The chain is built from TRBV9 and TRBJ2-2; a weak D match, TRBD2 (5 bases). Germline CDR1 and CDR2: SGDLS and YYNGEE. Trimming cost V 0 bases and J 0 bases, with 9 bases left between them. The CDR3 consists of 16 residues.

The chain carries TRBV6-5 and TRBJ2-2, with D possibly TRBD1 on 6 matching bases. Trimming shortened V by 2 bases and J by 6 bases, and 16 bases separated the two germline ends. CDR1 MNHEY and CDR2 SVGAGI come from the germline V gene. This CDR3 contains 16 residues. CDR3: CASSYSATGFPGELFF. DNA of the CDR3: TGTGCCAGCAGTTACAGCGCGACAGGATTCCCCGGGGAGCTGTTTTTT.

The chain links TRBV10-3 to TRBJ2-5; 12 bases are a match to TRBD2. Germline V gene data show CDR1 as ENHRY and CDR2 as SYGVKD. Trimming removed 6 bases from V and 3 bases from J; junction bases left unmatched: 2. CDR3 size: 14 residues. The CDR3 reads CAIRTSGGEETQYF. CDR3 sequence (DNA): TGTGCCATCAGGACTAGCGGGGGCGAAGAGACCCAGTACTTC.

The chain recombines TRBV10-3 with TRBJ2-1; D is unclear. The CDR3 loop spans 12 amino acids. Germline loops: CDR1 ENHRY, CDR2 SYGVKD. Trimming removed 2 bases from V and 8 bases from J, with 7 bases in between. The CDR3 DNA sequence: TGTGCCATCAGTGAGATGGTAGATGAGCAGTTCTTC. Amino acid sequence: CAISEMVDEQFF.

The CDR3 DNA sequence: TGTGCCAGCAGCCCCTTCGGGGGGAGCAATCAGCCCCAGCATTTT. Protein product: CASSPFGGSNQPQHF. The chain combines TRBV7-8 with TRBJ1-5; tentatively, D is TRBD1 (5 bases). This CDR3 comprises 15 residues. V was trimmed by 5 bases and J by 1 base, leaving 12 bases between them. Germline V gene lookup returns CDR1 SGHVS and CDR2 FQNEAQ.

Of note for this clone: At the DNA level, this CDR3 is encoded by other sequences in the same sample as well. The chain uses TRBV3-1 (or the pseudogene TRBV3-2) and TRBJ1-2; D unclear. The germline CDR1 and CDR2 sequences are LGHDT and YNNKEL (reference sequence). This CDR3 contains 12 residues. Deletions cut 4 bases from V and 4 bases from J, with 7 bases between. The CDR3 region has the DNA TGTGCCAGCAGCCCCCCAGGCTATGGCTACACCTTC. Translation gives CASSPPGYGYTF.

The gene calls are TRBV4-3 and TRBJ1-5; maybe TRBD1 (5 bases). V was shortened by 3 bases and J by 6 bases, with 15 bases between the two germline ends. This CDR3 comprises 15 residues. Germline CDR1 reads LGHNA; CDR2 reads YSLEER. Here the CDR3 reads CASSHDLWGGQPQHF. In nucleotides, the CDR3 is TGCGCCAGCAGCCATGATCTTTGGGGGGGTCAGCCCCAGCATTTT.

The chain carries TRBV7-2 and TRBJ2-3, with a tentative D call TRBD2 (7 bases). V was pared by 5 bases and J by 8 bases, with 26 bases between. The CDR3 has 17 amino acids. Germline CDR1 reads SGHTA; CDR2 reads FQGNSA. The CDR3 sequence is CASSPSFLGGARGTQYF. CDR3 nucleotides: TGTGCCAGCAGCCCCAGTTTTTTGGGGGGGGCCAGAGGTACGCAGTATTTT.

V gene TRBV27 combines with J gene TRBJ1-2; 11 positions match TRBD1. This CDR3 is 15 amino acids long. J lost 8 bases, V lost 6 bases, and 11 bases had no gene match. From germline, CDR1 is MNHEY and CDR2 SMNVEV (reference sequence). Here the CDR3 DNA reads TGTGCCAGCAGATGGACAGGGGGCCCTTCAGGGGGCTACACCTTC. Encoded protein: CASRWTGGPSGGYTF.

The chain combines TRBV18 with TRBJ1-3; 7 bases align to TRBD1. The CDR3 has 17 amino acids. V trimming: 5 bases; J trimming: 0 bases; junction bases outside the gene matches: 10. Germline V CDR1 and CDR2: KGHSH, LQKENI. The CDR3 spells CASSSQSGGSSGNTIYF. CDR3 bases: TGTGCCAGCTCATCCCAATCAGGGGGAAGCTCTGGAAACACCATATATTTT.

The V and J genes are TRBV5-1 and TRBJ2-1, with 10 bases identical to TRBD2. The CDR3 runs 15 residues. The germline V gene has CDR1 SGHRS and CDR2 YFSETQ. Trimming took 0 bases from V and 6 from J; bases not matched to a gene: 3. CDR3 DNA sequence: TGCGCCAGCAGCTTGGACAGCGGGAGGGTCAATGAGCAGTTCTTC. This codes for CASSLDSGRVNEQFF. Full variable domain (outside the CDR3, taken from reference TRBV5-1 and TRBJ2-1): KAGVTQTPRYLIKTRGQQVTLSCSPISGHRSVSWYQQTPGQGLQFLFEYFSETQRNKGNFPGRFSGRQFSNSRSEMNVSTLELGDSALYLCASSLDSGRVNEQFFGPGTRLTVL.

The V and J genes are TRBV5-4 and TRBJ2-3, with 7 nucleotides matching TRBD2. CDR1 is SGHNT and CDR2 is YYREEE in the germline V gene (reference sequence). The length of the CDR3 is 13 residues. Trimming cost V 10 bases and J 4 bases; bases outside gene matches: 9. CDR3 DNA: TGTGCCGTTCGGGAGGCCAACTCAGATACGCAGTATTTT. Its protein is CAVREANSDTQYF.

This clone was observed a few times. The J gene is TRBJ2-7, the V gene TRBV2, with 7 nucleotides matching TRBD1. After removal of 8 bases from V and 4 bases from J, the junction contained 5 bases not matched to a gene. CDR3 length: 12 residues. Germline assignment: CDR1 SNHLY and CDR2 FYNNEI. DNA of the CDR3: TGTGCCAGCGACAGGGAGTCGTACGAGCAGTACTTC. Its protein is CASDRESYEQYF.

This rearrangement joins TRBV27 to TRBJ2-7; 8 positions agree with TRBD1. Germline trimming cut 6 bases from V and 2 bases from J; bases unmatched to any gene: 3. There are 13 residues in the CDR3. Germline lookup yields CDR1 MNHEY and CDR2 SMNVEV (reference sequence). This CDR3 is CASRNRGTYEQYF. As DNA, the CDR3 is TGTGCCAGCAGGAACAGGGGGACCTACGAGCAGTACTTC.

The rearrangement joins TRBV5-1 to TRBJ2-5; D possibly corresponds to TRBD1 (6 bases). The CDR3 loop spans 16 amino acids. With 4 bases removed from V and 5 bases from J, the gap between germline ends came to 21 bases. Germline V lookup: CDR1 SGHRS, CDR2 YFSETQ. This CDR3 reads CASSPTSPYQGETQYF. CDR3 nucleotides: TGCGCCAGCAGCCCAACGTCCCCCTATCAGGGGGAGACCCAGTACTTC.

This clone was seen only once. V usage is TRBV19 and J usage is TRBJ1-1; 8 bases agree with TRBD1. Trimming cost V 9 bases and J 4 bases; bases outside gene matches: 16. Germline CDR1 LNHDA, CDR2 SQIVND (reference sequence). This CDR3 comprises 16 residues. The CDR3 DNA follows: TGTGCCAGCCGAACAGGGGGTAGTATTAGGAGCACTGAAGCTTTCTTT. Its protein is CASRTGGSIRSTEAFF.

This chain connects TRBV9 to TRBJ1-2; TRBD1 might be the D (5 bases). CDR1 is SGDLS and CDR2 is YYNGEE in the germline V gene. V was cut by 4 bases and J by 12 bases, with 22 bases left in between. The CDR3 extends over 14 amino acids. CDR3 sequence reads: CASSPRQRSMSNTF. For the CDR3, the DNA is TGTGCCAGCAGCCCCCGACAGCGCTCGATGTCTAACACCTTC.

The chain recombines TRBV30 with TRBJ1-1; the D gene is possibly TRBD1 (5 bases). Germline CDR1 is GTSNPN and CDR2 is SVGIG (reference sequence). Trimming took off 2 bases at V and 0 bases at J, with 34 bases between the two ends. There are 22 residues in the CDR3. The CDR3 protein is CAWSITLLTGGVDFGVNTEAFF. In nucleotides, the CDR3 is TGTGCCTGGAGTATCACCTTACTTACGGGGGGGGTGGATTTCGGTGTGAACACTGAAGCTTTCTTT. Variable domain in full (rest from reference TRBV30 and TRBJ1-1): SQTIHQWPATLVQPVGSPLSLECTVEGTSNPNLYWYRQAAGRGLQLLFYSVGIGQISSEVPQNLSASRPQDRQFILSSKKLLLSDSGFYLCAWSITLLTGGVDFGVNTEAFFGQGTRLTVV.

J is TRBJ1-1 and V is TRBV4-1, with D maybe TRBD1 (5 bases). Germline loops: CDR1 MGHRA, CDR2 YSYEKL. The CDR3 extends over 13 amino acids. V was clipped by 5 bases and J by 1 base, with 8 bases between them. CDR3 in DNA: TGCGCCAGCAGCGCGCAGGGGAACACTGAAGCTTTCTTT. It codes for CASSAQGNTEAFF.

V and J are TRBV6-4 and TRBJ2-3, with 9 bases matching TRBD1. V dropped 0 bases and J dropped 6; count of bases not matched to a gene: 4. The CDR3 sequence is 15 residues long. In germline, CDR1 is MRHNA, CDR2 SNTAGT. DNA for the CDR3: TGTGCCAGCAGTGACTCGGGACAGGGTATGGATACGCAGTATTTT. It encodes CASSDSGQGMDTQYF.

This clone was counted once. This chain links TRBV29-1 with TRBJ2-3, with 7 bases matching TRBD1. The CDR3 length is 12 residues. V was clipped by 7 bases and J by 1 base; unmatched bases: 2. Germline CDR1 is SQVTM and CDR2 is ANQGSEA. CDR3 DNA: TGCAGCGCGGGGACAGGCACAGATACGCAGTATTTT. Translating it yields CSAGTGTDTQYF.

This chain uses TRBV25-1 with TRBJ1-4, with TRBD1 identical over 8 bases. V trimming: 6 bases; J trimming: 2 bases; junction bases outside the gene matches: 8. The germline CDR1 and CDR2 sequences are MGHDK and SYGVNS. This CDR3 is built from 16 residues. The CDR3 here is CASRETGQGTNEKLFF. The CDR3 nucleotides read TGTGCCAGCAGAGAGACCGGACAGGGTACTAATGAAAAACTGTTTTTT.

The chain is built from TRBV6-2 or TRBV6-3 and TRBJ2-7; the match to TRBD1 covers 10 bases. Germline CDR1 and CDR2: MNHEY and SVGEGT. Trimming took 3 bases from V and 5 from J; bases not matched to a gene: 13. CDR3 size: 17 residues. This chain's CDR3 is CASSYTPLDRGGNEQYF. The CDR3 coding sequence is TGTGCCAGCAGTTATACTCCCTTGGACAGGGGGGGGAACGAGCAGTACTTC.

The chain couples TRBV19 to TRBJ1-2, with TRBD1 as a possible D gene (6 bases). CDR3 length equals 15 residues. The V end lost 8 bases, the J end lost 4 bases, and 20 bases lay between the germline ends. CDR1 and CDR2 from the germline V gene are LNHDA and SQIVND (reference sequence). CDR3 protein: CASAGGTRGTYGYTF. In DNA, the CDR3 is TGTGCCAGTGCGGGGGGGACACGAGGGACCTATGGCTACACCTTC.